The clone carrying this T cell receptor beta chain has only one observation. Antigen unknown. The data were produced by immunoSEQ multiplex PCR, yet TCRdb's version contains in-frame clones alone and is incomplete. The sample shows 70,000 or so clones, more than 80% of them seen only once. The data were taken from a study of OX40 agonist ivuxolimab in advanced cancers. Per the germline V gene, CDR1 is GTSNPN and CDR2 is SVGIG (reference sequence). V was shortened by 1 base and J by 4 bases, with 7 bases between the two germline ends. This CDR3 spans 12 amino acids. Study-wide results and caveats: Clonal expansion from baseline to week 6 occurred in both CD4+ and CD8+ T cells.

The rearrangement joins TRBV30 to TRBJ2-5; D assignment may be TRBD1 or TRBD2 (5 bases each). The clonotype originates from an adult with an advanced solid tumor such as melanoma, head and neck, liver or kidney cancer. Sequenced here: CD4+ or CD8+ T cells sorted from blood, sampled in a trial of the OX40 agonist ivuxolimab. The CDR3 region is CAWSGGTETQYF. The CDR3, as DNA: TGTGCCTGGAGTGGGGGGACAGAGACCCAGTACTTC. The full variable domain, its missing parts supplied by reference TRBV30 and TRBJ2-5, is SQTIHQWPATLVQPVGSPLSLECTVEGTSNPNLYWYRQAAGRGLQLLFYSVGIGQISSEVPQNLSASRPQDRQFILSSKKLLLSDSGFYLCAWSGGTETQYFGPGTRLLVL.